This TCR beta chain derives from a study of PD-L1 blockade in urothelial cancer. Study-level information: The researchers analyzed blood 3 weeks (second dose) and 6 weeks after treatment start. Regarding the study as a whole: Stronger expansion of tumor-associated clones in blood at 3 weeks distinguished durable-benefit patients.

A word on this clone: As yet, its antigen is unknown.

Assay used: immunoSEQ multiplex PCR; TCRdb lists only in-frame clones, some missing. The sample has 45,000 to 65,000 clones; roughly 84% are singletons. The CDR3 runs to 13 residues. Per the germline V gene, CDR1 is SGDLS and CDR2 is YYNGEE. Deletions cut 3 bases from V and 7 bases from J, with 11 bases between. This sequence originates from a man aged 35 to 55 with urothelial cancer. The J gene is TRBJ2-1, the V gene TRBV9, with a weak D call TRBD1 (6 bases). The material sequenced was PBMCs, taken around atezolizumab (anti-PD-L1) treatment. CDR3 region: CASSDRVWNEQFF. The CDR3 DNA follows: TGTGCCAGCAGCGACAGGGTTTGGAATGAGCAGTTCTTC.